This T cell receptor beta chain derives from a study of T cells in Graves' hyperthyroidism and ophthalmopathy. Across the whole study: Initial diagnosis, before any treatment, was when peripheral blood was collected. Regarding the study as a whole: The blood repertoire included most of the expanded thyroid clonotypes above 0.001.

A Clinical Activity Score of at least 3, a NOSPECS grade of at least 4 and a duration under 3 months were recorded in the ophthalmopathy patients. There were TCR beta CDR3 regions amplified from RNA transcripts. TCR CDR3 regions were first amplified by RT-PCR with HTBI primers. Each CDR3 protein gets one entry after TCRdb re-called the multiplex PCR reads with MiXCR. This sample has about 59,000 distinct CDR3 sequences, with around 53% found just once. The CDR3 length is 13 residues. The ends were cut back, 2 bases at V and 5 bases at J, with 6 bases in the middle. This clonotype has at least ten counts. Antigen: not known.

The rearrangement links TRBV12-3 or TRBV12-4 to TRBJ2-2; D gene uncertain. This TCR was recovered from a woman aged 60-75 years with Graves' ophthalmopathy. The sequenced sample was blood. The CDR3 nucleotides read TGTGCCAGCAGTTTAATCGGGACCGGGGAGCTGTTTTTT. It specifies CASSLIGTGELFF.